Detailed here is one T cell receptor (beta chain). Its antigen is unknown. No much larger clone is present one base from it, and per-base qualities are unavailable. The sample originates from a study of control samples from healthy donors and cancer patients (dated by TCRdb to 2020 to 2021). Library construction relied on the immunoSEQ multiplex PCR assay. TCRdb re-hosts the immuneACCESS table, in-frame sequences only. Its copies lack some clones; in the studies checked, an unresolved V gene accounts for under half of them, and the cause for the rest is not known. The sample yields about 170,000 clones; 85% to 90% were counted once. The ten largest clones represent around 12% of the sample. Deletion took 5 bases off V and 2 bases off J, with a span of 7 bases between the germline ends. The CDR3 contains 13 residues, cysteine and phenylalanine counted. Only CDR3 DNA is held: 39 bases, read in frame from base 1. CDR1 and CDR2 (MRHNA, SNTAGT) derive from the germline V gene.

This receptor was taken from a young man in good health. Sequenced sample: blood. The rearranged segments are TRBV6-4 and TRBJ2-1, with no D gene named confidently. The DNA sequence follows: TGTGCCAGCAGTTTTCTGCCCTACAATGAGCAGTTCTTC. Its translation reads: CASSFLPYNEQFF.